This T cell receptor beta chain was captured in a study of vaccination and CD4 T cells after COVID-19. Points from the study as a whole: Median SARS-CoV-2-reactive clonotype numbers went from 21 to 38; this increase was not significant. Detection of a median approximately 87% of reactive clones in convalescent patients was confined to the period after vaccination.

Cultured CD4+ T cell DNA underwent sequencing with the Oncomine TCR Beta short-read assay. TCRdb fed the PCR reads into MiXCR, producing one record per CDR3 protein. The sample shows 9,500 to 12,000 distinct CDR3 sequences, 35% to 50% of them seen only once. This clonotype was seen a few times. Antigen unknown. Documented treatment: approximately nine-day PBMC culture with coronavirus spike peptide pools or control peptides (ViraFEST assay). Peptide pools at approximately 9.4 ug/ml, together with approximately 9.6 IU/ml IL-2, were added to cultures of 1.5 million to 2.5 million PBMCs per well. Sequences were obtained from CD4+ T cells from blood, cultured in vitro. This receptor was taken from a human donor who had recovered from COVID-19.

The CDR3 is CASSQGRQGTEAFF. The DNA for the CDR3 is TGTGCCAGCAGCCAGGGTAGACAGGGGACTGAAGCTTTCTTT. This rearrangement joins TRBV3-1 to TRBJ1-1, with TRBD1 matching 8 bases. The germline V gene has CDR1 LGHDT and CDR2 YNNKEL (reference sequence). The length of the CDR3 is 14 residues. The trim removed 3 bases at V and 5 bases at J, leaving 5 bases unmatched.